These T cell receptor beta chains were read from a single sample in a study of T cells in Graves' hyperthyroidism and ophthalmopathy. MiXCR, run by TCRdb on the multiplex PCR reads, gives a single entry per CDR3 protein. The table records around 370,000 distinct CDR3 sequences, less than 20% of them present only once. The material sequenced was blood. These receptors came from a man younger than 35 with Graves' ophthalmopathy. Both conserved end residues are part of each CDR3. A D gene is named only where the DNA matches it firmly. Not every row has a clone size; where given, it reads once, few, many or a size class.

len	d_gene	j_gene	abundance	v_gene	CDR3aa	CDR3nt
12	TRBD2	TRBJ2-7	few	TRBV29-1	CSVAGLAYEQYF	TGCAGCGTTGCGGGACTAGCCTACGAGCAGTACTTC
15	TRBD1	TRBJ2-7	-	TRBV9	CASSVTGERTYEQYF	TGTGCCAGCAGCGTCACAGGGGAGAGGACCTACGAGCAGTACTTC
15	-	TRBJ1-2	-	TRBV5-5	CASSPIRASDYGYTF	TGTGCCAGCAGCCCGATCAGGGCCTCGGACTATGGCTACACCTTC
18	TRBD2	TRBJ2-5	-	TRBV10-3	CAISGGIAGGPYQETQYF	TGTGCCATCAGTGGAGGGATAGCGGGGGGCCCGTACCAAGAGACCCAGTACTTC
15	TRBD1	TRBJ2-7	many	TRBV20-1	CSARVGTGVAYEQYF	TGCAGTGCTAGAGTGGGGACAGGGGTGGCGTACGAGCAGTACTTC
14	-	TRBJ1-1	-	TRBV7-2	CASSLRGILAEAFF	TGTGCCAGCAGCTTGAGGGGGATTCTCGCTGAAGCTTTCTTT
15	-	TRBJ1-2	many	TRBV7-9	CASSSDTEKFNGYTF	TGTGCCAGCAGCTCGGATACAGAGAAATTCAATGGCTACACCTTC
14	TRBD1	TRBJ1-4	-	TRBV5-5	CASSWGTGDEKLFF	TGTGCCAGCAGCTGGGGGACAGGCGATGAAAAACTGTTTTTT
16	TRBD1	TRBJ2-2	many	TRBV5-1	CASSFGDSPNTGELFF	TGCGCCAGCAGCTTCGGGGACAGCCCGAACACCGGGGAGCTGTTTTTT
15	-	TRBJ1-2	-	TRBV5-6	CASSAGFALHYGYTF	TGTGCCAGCAGCGCTGGGTTCGCGCTCCACTATGGCTACACCTTC
11	-	TRBJ1-6	many	TRBV2	CASSPGTPLHF	TGTGCCAGCAGCCCGGGCACACCCCTCCACTTT
17	TRBD2	TRBJ2-7	few	TRBV5-1	CASSLGNLAGSSYEQYF	TGCGCCAGCAGCTTGGGGAACCTAGCGGGCAGCTCCTACGAGCAGTACTTC
15	-	TRBJ2-2	few	TRBV3-1	CASSQERGFTGELFF	TGTGCCAGCAGCCAAGAGAGGGGATTCACCGGGGAGCTGTTTTTT
16	TRBD2	TRBJ2-1	many	TRBV7-9	CASSLNEAGGYNEQFF	TGTGCCAGCAGTCTCAATGAAGCGGGGGGGTACAATGAGCAGTTCTTC
13	TRBD2	TRBJ2-5	many	TRBV11-2	CASSSGLAGIQYF	TGTGCCAGCAGCTCGGGACTAGCGGGGATCCAGTACTTC
20	-	TRBJ2-1	few	TRBV7-8	CASSLAHLIAQGGSYNEQFF	TGTGCCAGCAGCTTAGCGCACTTGATCGCACAGGGGGGGTCCTACAATGAGCAGTTCTTC
15	-	TRBJ1-6	few	TRBV25-1	CASSALSSPGSPLHF	TGTGCCAGCAGTGCGCTGAGTTCGCCGGGTTCACCCCTCCACTTT
14	TRBD2	TRBJ2-3	-	TRBV10-3	CAISDGLAGDTQYF	TGTGCCATCAGTGACGGACTAGCGGGGGATACGCAGTATTTT
12	-	TRBJ1-1	-	TRBV29-1	CSVEGAGSEAFF	TGCAGCGTTGAGGGGGCAGGATCTGAAGCTTTCTTT
15	-	TRBJ1-2	many	TRBV6-1	CASTNSPVVAGGYTF	TGTGCCAGCACCAATTCGCCAGTAGTGGCGGGTGGCTACACCTTC
16	TRBD1	TRBJ1-1	-	TRBV11-2	CASSLFSGTGGTEAFF	TGTGCCAGCAGCTTATTTTCCGGGACAGGGGGCACTGAAGCTTTCTTT
13	-	TRBJ2-1	many	TRBV27	CASSLGTKNEQFF	TGTGCCAGCAGTTTAGGGACAAAAAATGAGCAGTTCTTC
14	-	TRBJ1-2	few	TRBV9	CASSVASTNYGYTF	TGTGCCAGCAGCGTAGCCAGTACTAACTATGGCTACACCTTC
13	TRBD1	TRBJ1-2	many	TRBV3-1	CASSLRTGDGYTF	TGTGCCAGCAGCCTTCGGACAGGGGATGGCTACACCTTC
14	TRBD1	TRBJ2-2	-	TRBV20-1	CSAKLTGTTGELFF	TGCAGTGCTAAACTGACAGGGACCACCGGGGAGCTGTTTTTT
13	-	TRBJ1-2	-	TRBV19	CASIQQGNYGYTF	TGTGCCAGTATTCAGCAGGGGAACTATGGCTACACCTTC
15	-	TRBJ1-5	many	TRBV3-1	CASSQSAGINQPQHF	TGTGCCAGCAGCCAGAGTGCGGGGATCAATCAGCCCCAGCATTTT
18	-	TRBJ1-1	many	TRBV5-1	CASSLEPTRGSSNTEAFF	TGCGCCAGCAGCTTGGAACCTACGAGGGGATCGTCCAACACTGAAGCTTTCTTT
15	-	TRBJ2-3	many	TRBV5-1	CASSFRQAFSDTQYF	TGCGCCAGCAGCTTCCGACAGGCTTTCTCAGATACGCAGTATTTT
13	-	TRBJ1-1	-	TRBV6-1	CATMETVNTEAFF	TGTGCCACCATGGAGACCGTGAACACTGAAGCTTTCTTT
15	TRBD1	TRBJ1-2	many	TRBV10-3	CAISETTGSGYGYTF	TGTGCCATCAGTGAAACGACAGGGAGTGGCTATGGCTACACCTTC
15	TRBD1	TRBJ1-4	many	TRBV6-2/TRBV6-3	CASSYSDRGGEKLFF	TGTGCCAGCAGTTACTCGGACAGGGGAGGTGAAAAACTGTTTTTT
12	-	TRBJ2-1	many	TRBV2	CASSVGLNEQFF	TGTGCCAGCAGCGTAGGACTCAATGAGCAGTTCTTC
15	TRBD1	TRBJ2-1	many	TRBV12-3/TRBV12-4	CASSLADRSYNEQFF	TGTGCCAGCAGTTTAGCGGACAGGTCCTACAATGAGCAGTTCTTC
14	-	TRBJ2-5	many	TRBV12-3/TRBV12-4	CASSLVQTQETQYF	TGTGCCAGCAGTTTAGTACAGACCCAAGAGACCCAGTACTTC
16	-	TRBJ2-4	-	TRBV20-1	CSALPSQGGLGNIQYF	TGCAGTGCCCTCCCCTCTCAGGGGGGCCTAGGAAACATTCAGTACTTC
15	TRBD1	TRBJ1-5	-	TRBV6-1	CASSSDRGYNQPQHF	TGTGCCAGCAGTTCGGACAGGGGATACAATCAGCCCCAGCATTTT
18	TRBD1	TRBJ2-5	-	TRBV19	CASSKSGTGGWNQETQYF	TGTGCCAGTAGTAAATCCGGGACAGGGGGCTGGAACCAAGAGACCCAGTACTTC
14	TRBD2	TRBJ2-1	many	TRBV5-1	CASLAGGSLNEQFF	TGCGCCAGTTTAGCGGGGGGTTCTCTTAATGAGCAGTTCTTC
15	-	TRBJ2-5	-	TRBV4-2	CASSQDGQFQETQYF	TGTGCCAGCAGCCAAGACGGACAGTTCCAAGAGACCCAGTACTTC
14	-	TRBJ2-2	few	TRBV4-1	CASSQGGAAGELFF	TGCGCCAGCAGCCAAGGAGGGGCGGCCGGGGAGCTGTTTTTT
15	-	TRBJ1-1	-	TRBV13	CASSSLDRENTEAFF	TGTGCCAGCAGCTCGCTCGACAGAGAGAACACTGAAGCTTTCTTT
16	TRBD2	TRBJ2-1	many	TRBV7-3	CASSLTGTSNYNEQFF	TGTGCCAGCAGCTTAACCGGGACTAGTAACTACAATGAGCAGTTCTTC
15	-	TRBJ2-5	few	TRBV5-1	CASSSGQSSRETQYF	TGCGCCAGCAGCTCTGGCCAGAGCTCCCGGGAGACCCAGTACTTC
15	-	TRBJ2-3	many	TRBV18	CASSETRLITDTQYF	TGTGCCAGCTCCGAGACTAGACTTATCACAGATACGCAGTATTTT
14	-	TRBJ1-1	few	TRBV28	CATGGFPMNTEAFF	TGTGCCACCGGGGGTTTCCCCATGAACACTGAAGCTTTCTTT
14	-	TRBJ1-6	few	TRBV5-8	CASSLERDNSPLHF	TGTGCCAGCAGTCTGGAGAGGGATAATTCACCCCTCCACTTT
15	-	TRBJ2-7	-	TRBV7-9	CASSLDGTSSYEQYF	TGTGCCAGCAGCTTAGATGGGACAAGCTCCTACGAGCAGTACTTC
16	-	TRBJ1-4	few	TRBV7-9	CASSPTRLQQNEKLFF	TGTGCCAGCAGCCCAACTAGACTGCAGCAGAATGAAAAACTGTTTTTT
16	-	TRBJ2-1	many	TRBV5-8	CASSWERGSSYNEQFF	TGTGCCAGCAGCTGGGAACGGGGGAGCTCCTACAATGAGCAGTTCTTC
13	-	TRBJ1-2	-	TRBV9	CASSEGWSYGYTF	TGTGCCAGCAGCGAAGGGTGGAGCTATGGCTACACCTTC